Each of the 6 T cell receptor beta chains below was sequenced from the same sample in a study of CD8+CD57+ T cells in acquired aplastic anemia. TCR beta VDJ and CDR3 were profiled, and genomic DNA was the template. Each CDR3 protein gets one entry after TCRdb re-called the reads with MiXCR. The sample holds 260,000 or so distinct CDR3 sequences, 82% seen once. Sequenced patients had shown CD8+CD57+ cell expansion by flow cytometry. Sequenced sample: sorted CD4+, CD8+, or CD8+CD57+ T cells (not recorded which) from PBMCs. The receptor set was obtained from a human donor with aplastic anemia.

This chain connects TRBV20-1 to TRBJ1-2, with TRBD1 as a possible D gene (5 bases). The V end lost 3 bases, the J end lost 6 bases, and 17 bases lay between the germline ends. Germline CDR1 and CDR2: DFQATT and SNEGSKA (reference sequence). The CDR3 is 14 residues long. CDR3 region: CSASHTVRDHGYTF. In DNA, the CDR3 is TGCAGTGCTAGTCACACCGTTAGGGACCATGGCTACACCTTC.

Comments on this clonotype: Sequence at one end of the junction differs from germline and may be a read error. The CDR3 is CASSVSGTAANVHF. In nucleotides, the CDR3 is TGTGCCAGCAGCGTGTCAGGGACTGCGGCCAACGTCCATTTT. The chain employs TRBV9 and TRBJ2-3; maybe TRBD2 (6 bases). The CDR3 runs 14 residues. Germline lookup yields CDR1 SGDLS and CDR2 YYNGEE.

Of note for this clonotype: The conserved phenylalanine or tryptophan normally closing the CDR3 is absent here, so this likely arose from a read error. Because the CDR3's place on the DNA is in doubt, the DNA is left out and the CDR3 is given as listed by TCRdb. The chain has TRBV7-8 and TRBJ2-3; the DNA was not used to check the table's D call, TRBD1. Ends included, the CDR3 has 13 residues. The germline V gene has CDR1 SGHVS and CDR2 FQNEAQ. CDR3 protein: CASGFRRDGTPLS.

CDR3 in amino acids: CASSPWNSGAEVPEAFF. The DNA of the CDR3 is TGTGCCAGCAGCCCGTGGAACTCTGGGGCCGAAGTCCCTGAAGCTTTCTTT. The genes are TRBV9 and TRBJ1-1, with a possible D match to TRBD1 (5 bases). This CDR3 has 17 residues. The V end lost 4 bases, the J end lost 6 bases, and 25 bases lay between the germline ends. Germline-derived CDR1 and CDR2 are SGDLS and YYNGEE.

Note on this clonotype: One end of the junction fails to match germline, which may point to a read error. The chain is built from TRBV15 and TRBJ1-2; a weak D match, TRBD1 (5 bases). The CDR3 consists of 15 residues. CDR1 is LNHNV and CDR2 is YYDKDF in the germline V gene (reference sequence). CDR3 DNA: TGTGCCAGCAGCAGAACTAGACGGGGCGACTATGGCTACACCTTC. It translates to CASSRTRRGDYGYTF.

The chain is built from TRBV7-9 and TRBJ1-1; no reliable D call. Germline values: CDR1 SEHNR, CDR2 FQNEAQ (reference sequence). The length of the CDR3 is 15 residues. Between the trimmed V and J ends, which lost 2 bases and 7 bases, there was a span of 17 bases. CDR3 in DNA: TGTGCCAGCAGCTTATCAAGAAGCGGGGTGGATGAAGCTTTCTTT. It translates to CASSLSRSGVDEAFF.